This T cell receptor beta chain was observed in a study of T cell repertoires in cytomegalovirus infection (dated by TCRdb to the late 2010s). Notes on the research overall: Peptide stimulations targeted recently identified HLA-C-restricted CMV epitopes, whose presentation resists viral immunomodulation, together with well-studied HLA-B-restricted epitopes. Donor HLA type was relevant to the analysis, because carriage of CMV infection together with the matching HLA type was indicated by public TCR beta signatures.

What the authors observed across the whole study: The ex vivo response was dominated by HLA-C-restricted CMV-specific TCR beta clonotypes, which also provided the single most frequent clonotype in two of eight donors. Cumulative frequency of public TCR beta family members discriminated carriers of CMV infection plus the relevant HLA type in this cohort and an independent roughly 340-donor cohort.

Sequencer: Illumina HiSeq 1500. Clones were called with MiXCR by TCRdb after fastp trimmed the public reads at Q25, and only in-frame beta chains were retained. Each entry is one CDR3 protein sequence, shown with its most common DNA and genes. This sample has around 430,000 distinct CDR3 sequences in its table, and more than 40% of those were observed once. 40% to 50% of the sample rests with the top ten. The sample's treatment or condition label, decoded: in vitro stimulation with specific CMV peptide epitopes to enrich CMV-specific T cells. On this clonotype: No antigen is known for it. Base quality data are lacking; no much larger clone is found one base away.

CDR1 KGHDR and CDR2 SFDVKD were looked up in the germline V gene. The germline ends are 15 bases apart after V is trimmed by 4 bases and J by 3 bases. Counted from cysteine to phenylalanine, this CDR3 has 15 amino acids. Just CDR3 DNA is preserved here, 45 bases in frame from base 1. The sequence was obtained from a human donor in good health (CMV status not recorded). Some clones in this sample may be carry-over from other donors' samples. The specimen comprised cultured PBMCs, sampled from culture after CMV antigen stimulation. The receptor chain draws on TRBV24-1 and TRBJ2-7; D gene: possibly TRBD1, on 5 matching bases. DNA sequence: TGTGCCACCAGTGACGCCAAGACAGACCGCTACGAGCAGTACTTC. The resulting protein is CATSDAKTDRYEQYF.